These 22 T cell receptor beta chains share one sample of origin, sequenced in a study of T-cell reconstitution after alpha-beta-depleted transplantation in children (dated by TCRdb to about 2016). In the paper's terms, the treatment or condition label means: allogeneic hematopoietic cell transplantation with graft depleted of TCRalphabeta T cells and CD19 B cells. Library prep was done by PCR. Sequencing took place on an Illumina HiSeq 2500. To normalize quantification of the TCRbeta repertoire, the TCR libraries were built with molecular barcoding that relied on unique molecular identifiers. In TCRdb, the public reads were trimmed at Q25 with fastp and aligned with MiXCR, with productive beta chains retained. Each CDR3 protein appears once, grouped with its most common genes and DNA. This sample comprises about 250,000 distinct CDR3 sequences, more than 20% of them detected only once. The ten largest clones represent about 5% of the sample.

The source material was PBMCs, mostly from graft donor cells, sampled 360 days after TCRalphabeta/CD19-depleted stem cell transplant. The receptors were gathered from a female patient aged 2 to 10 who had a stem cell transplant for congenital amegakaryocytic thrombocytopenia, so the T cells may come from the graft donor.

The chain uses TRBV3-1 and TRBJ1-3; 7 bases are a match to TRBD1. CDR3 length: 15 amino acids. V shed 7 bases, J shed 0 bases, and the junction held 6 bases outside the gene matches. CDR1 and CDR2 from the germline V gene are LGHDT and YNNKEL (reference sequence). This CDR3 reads CASTRQGRSGNTIYF. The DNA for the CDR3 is TGTGCCAGCACCCGACAGGGACGCTCTGGAAACACCATATATTTT.

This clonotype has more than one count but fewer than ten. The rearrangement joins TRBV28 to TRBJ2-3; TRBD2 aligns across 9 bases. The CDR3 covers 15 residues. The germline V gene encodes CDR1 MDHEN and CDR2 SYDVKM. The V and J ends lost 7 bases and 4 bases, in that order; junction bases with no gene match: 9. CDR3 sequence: CASNSGGRAPDTQYF. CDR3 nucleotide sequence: TGTGCCAGCAACTCGGGCGGGAGGGCCCCAGATACGCAGTATTTT.

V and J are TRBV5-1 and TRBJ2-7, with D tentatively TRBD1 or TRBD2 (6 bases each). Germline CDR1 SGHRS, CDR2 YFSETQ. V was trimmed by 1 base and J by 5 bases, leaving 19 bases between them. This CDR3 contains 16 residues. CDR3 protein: CASSLFTTRGGHEQYF. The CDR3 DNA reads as TGCGCCAGCAGCTTGTTCACGACTAGAGGGGGGCACGAGCAGTACTTC.

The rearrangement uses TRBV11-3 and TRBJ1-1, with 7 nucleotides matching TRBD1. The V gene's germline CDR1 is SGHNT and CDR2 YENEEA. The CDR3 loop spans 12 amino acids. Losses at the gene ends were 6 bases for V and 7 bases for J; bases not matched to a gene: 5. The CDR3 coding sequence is TGTGCCAGCAGTAGACAGGGCGATGAAGCTTTCTTT. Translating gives CASSRQGDEAFF.

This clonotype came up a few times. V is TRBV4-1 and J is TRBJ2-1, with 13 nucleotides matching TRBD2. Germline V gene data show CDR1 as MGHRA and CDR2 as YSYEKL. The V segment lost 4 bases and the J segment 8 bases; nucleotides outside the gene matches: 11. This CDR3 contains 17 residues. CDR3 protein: CASSLGRTSGSKYEQFF. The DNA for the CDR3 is TGCGCCAGCAGCCTCGGCCGGACTAGCGGGAGTAAGTATGAGCAGTTCTTC.

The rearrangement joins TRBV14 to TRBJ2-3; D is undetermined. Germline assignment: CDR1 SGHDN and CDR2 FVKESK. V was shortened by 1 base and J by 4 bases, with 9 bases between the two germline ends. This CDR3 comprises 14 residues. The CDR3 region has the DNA TGTGCCAGCAGCCAAGTTGACGGGCCAGATACGCAGTATTTT. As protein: CASSQVDGPDTQYF. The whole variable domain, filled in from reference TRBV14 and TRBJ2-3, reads EAGVTQFPSHSVIEKGQTVTLRCDPISGHDNLYWYRRVMGKEIKFLLHFVKESKQDESGMPNNRFLAERTGGTYSTLKVQPAELEDSGVYFCASSQVDGPDTQYFGPGTRLTVL.

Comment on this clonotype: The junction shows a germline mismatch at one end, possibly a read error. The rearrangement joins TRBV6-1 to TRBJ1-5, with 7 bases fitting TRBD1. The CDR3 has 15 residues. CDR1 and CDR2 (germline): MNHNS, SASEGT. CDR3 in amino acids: CASSPHGSEDRQWIF. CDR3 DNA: TGTGCCAGCAGTCCTCATGGGTCCGAGGACAGGCAATGGATTTTT.

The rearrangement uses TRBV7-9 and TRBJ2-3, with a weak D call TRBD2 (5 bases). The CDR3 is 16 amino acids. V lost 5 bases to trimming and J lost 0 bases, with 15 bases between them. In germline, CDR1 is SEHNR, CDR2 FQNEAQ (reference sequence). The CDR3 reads CASSRGKAASTDTQYF. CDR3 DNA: TGTGCCAGCAGCCGGGGAAAGGCCGCGAGCACAGATACGCAGTATTTT. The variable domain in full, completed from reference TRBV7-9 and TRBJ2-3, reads DTGVSQNPRHKITKRGQNVTFRCDPISEHNRLYWYRQTLGQGPEFLTYFQNEAQLEKSRLLSDRFSAERPKGSFSTLEIQRTEQGDSAMYLCASSRGKAASTDTQYFGPGTRLTVL.

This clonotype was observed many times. CDR3 amino acids: CASSLSLADYNEQFF. DNA for the CDR3: TGCGCCAGCAGCTTAAGCCTAGCGGACTACAATGAGCAGTTCTTC. The chain combines TRBV5-1 with TRBJ2-1; TRBD2 aligns across 7 bases. This CDR3 is 15 amino acids long. Trimming removed 2 bases from V and 3 bases from J; junction bases left unmatched: 5. The germline gives CDR1 SGHRS, CDR2 YFSETQ.

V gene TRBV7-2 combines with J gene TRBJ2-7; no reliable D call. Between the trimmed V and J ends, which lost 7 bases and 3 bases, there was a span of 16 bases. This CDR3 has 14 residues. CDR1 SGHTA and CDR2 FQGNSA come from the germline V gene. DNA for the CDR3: TGTGCCAGCAAGCTCCTGGCTCGAAGCTACGAGCAGTACTTC. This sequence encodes CASKLLARSYEQYF.

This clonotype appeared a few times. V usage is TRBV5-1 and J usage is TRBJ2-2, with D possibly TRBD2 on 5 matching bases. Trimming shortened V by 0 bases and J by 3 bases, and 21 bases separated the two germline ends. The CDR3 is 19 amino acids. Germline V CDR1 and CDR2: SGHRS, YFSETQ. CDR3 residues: CASSLGSDFYLRHTGELFF. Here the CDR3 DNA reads TGCGCCAGCAGCTTGGGCTCGGACTTCTACTTACGACACACCGGGGAGCTGTTTTTT.

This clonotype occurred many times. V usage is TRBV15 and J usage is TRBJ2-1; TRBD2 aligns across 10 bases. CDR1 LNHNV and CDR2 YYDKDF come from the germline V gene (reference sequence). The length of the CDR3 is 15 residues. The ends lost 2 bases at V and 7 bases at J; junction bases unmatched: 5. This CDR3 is CATSRKREGLNEQFF. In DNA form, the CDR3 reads TGTGCCACCAGCAGAAAGCGGGAGGGCCTGAATGAGCAGTTCTTC.

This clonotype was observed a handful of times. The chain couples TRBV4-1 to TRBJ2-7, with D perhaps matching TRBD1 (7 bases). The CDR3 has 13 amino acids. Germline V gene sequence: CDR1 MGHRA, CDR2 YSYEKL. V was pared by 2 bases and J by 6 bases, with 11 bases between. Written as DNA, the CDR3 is TGCGCCAGCAGCCAACCAGGGGGGTTCGAGCAGTACTTC. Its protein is CASSQPGGFEQYF.

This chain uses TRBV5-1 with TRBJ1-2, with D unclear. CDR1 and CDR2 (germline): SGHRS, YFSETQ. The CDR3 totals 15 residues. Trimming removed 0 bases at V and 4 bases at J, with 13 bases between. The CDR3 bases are TGCGCCAGCAGCTTGGAGGAGGGCCTTCTCTATGGCTACACCTTC. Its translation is CASSLEEGLLYGYTF.

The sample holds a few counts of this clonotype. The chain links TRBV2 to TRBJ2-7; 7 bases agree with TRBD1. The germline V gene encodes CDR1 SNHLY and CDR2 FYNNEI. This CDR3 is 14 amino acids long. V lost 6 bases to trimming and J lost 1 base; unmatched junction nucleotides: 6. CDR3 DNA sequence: TGTGCCAGCAGGGGCAGGGGGACGTCCTACGAGCAGTACTTC. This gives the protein CASRGRGTSYEQYF.

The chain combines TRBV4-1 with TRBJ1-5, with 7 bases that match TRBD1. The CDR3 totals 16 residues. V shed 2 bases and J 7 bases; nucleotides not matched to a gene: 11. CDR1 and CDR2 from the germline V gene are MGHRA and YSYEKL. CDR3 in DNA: TGCGCCAGCAGCCAATTATTTCGCAGGGGGGGGCAGCCCCAGCATTTT. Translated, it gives CASSQLFRRGGQPQHF.

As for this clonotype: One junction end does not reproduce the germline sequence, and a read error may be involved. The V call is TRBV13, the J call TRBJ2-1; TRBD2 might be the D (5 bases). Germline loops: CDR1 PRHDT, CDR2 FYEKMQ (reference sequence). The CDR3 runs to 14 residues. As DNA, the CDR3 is TGTGCCAGCAGCTTAGGGGACTCCTTCAATGAGCAGTTCTTC. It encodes CASSLGDSFNEQFF.

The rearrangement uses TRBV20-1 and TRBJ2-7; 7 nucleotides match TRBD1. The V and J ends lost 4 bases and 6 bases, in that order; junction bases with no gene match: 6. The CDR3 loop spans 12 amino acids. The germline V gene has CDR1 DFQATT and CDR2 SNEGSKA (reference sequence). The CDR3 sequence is CSANRGVGEQYF. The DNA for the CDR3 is TGCAGTGCTAACAGGGGAGTGGGCGAGCAGTACTTC.

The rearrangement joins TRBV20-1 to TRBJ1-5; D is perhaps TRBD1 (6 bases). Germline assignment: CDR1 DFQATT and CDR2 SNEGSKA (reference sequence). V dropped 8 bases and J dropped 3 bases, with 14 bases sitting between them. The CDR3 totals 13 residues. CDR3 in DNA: TGCAGTATAACTTGGGGGCTCAATCAGCCCCAGCATTTT. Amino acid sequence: CSITWGLNQPQHF.

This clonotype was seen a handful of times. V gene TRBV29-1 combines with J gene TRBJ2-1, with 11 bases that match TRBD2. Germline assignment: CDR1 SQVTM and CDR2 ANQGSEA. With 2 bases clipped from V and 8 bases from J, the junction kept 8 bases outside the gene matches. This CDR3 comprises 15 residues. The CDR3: CSVERLAGGPDEQFF. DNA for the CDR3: TGCAGCGTTGAAAGGTTAGCGGGAGGGCCCGATGAGCAGTTCTTC.

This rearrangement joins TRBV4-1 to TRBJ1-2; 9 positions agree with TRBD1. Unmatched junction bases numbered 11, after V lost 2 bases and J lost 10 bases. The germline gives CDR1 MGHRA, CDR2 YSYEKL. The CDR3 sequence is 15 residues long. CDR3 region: CASSQTFGTGSDYTF. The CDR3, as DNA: TGCGCCAGCAGCCAAACCTTCGGGACAGGGTCTGACTACACCTTC.

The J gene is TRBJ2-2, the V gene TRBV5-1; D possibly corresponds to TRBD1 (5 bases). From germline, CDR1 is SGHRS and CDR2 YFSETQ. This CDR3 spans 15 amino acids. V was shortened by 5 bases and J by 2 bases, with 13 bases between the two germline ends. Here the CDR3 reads CASRVGRANTGELFF. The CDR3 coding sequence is TGCGCCAGCAGGGTGGGCAGGGCCAACACCGGGGAGCTGTTTTTT.